This T cell receptor (beta chain) came from a study of radiotherapy plus CTLA-4 blockade in lung cancer. Whole-study results and caveats: Among blood TCR repertoires after radiotherapy plus ipilimumab, tumor-derived clones expanded. Reports state that early shifts in blood T cell clones, with interferon-beta, best predicted response.

Repertoires were generated with immunoSEQ multiplex PCR, while TCRdb's copy carries only in-frame clones and drops some. This sample has 50,000 to 60,000 clones, with 82% found just once. Germline assignment: CDR1 SSHAT and CDR2 FNYEAQ (reference sequence). The V gene end was trimmed by 4 bases and the J gene end by 4 bases; junction bases not matched to a gene: 2. The CDR3 has 16 amino acids. With respect to this clone: The antigen remains unidentified.

The chain carries TRBV7-7 and TRBJ2-1; TRBD2 matches at 15 bases. The sequenced sample was peripheral blood, obtained from a patient treated with radiotherapy plus ipilimumab. The source of this sequence is a human donor with non-small cell lung cancer whose response to radiotherapy plus ipilimumab could not be evaluated. CDR3 DNA: TGTGCCAGCAGCTCCGGACTAGCGGGGGGGTACAATGAGCAGTTCTTC. It encodes CASSSGLAGGYNEQFF. The whole variable domain, filled in from reference TRBV7-7 and TRBJ2-1, reads GAGVSQSPRYKVTKRGQDVTLRCDPISSHATLYWYQQALGQGPEFLTYFNYEAQPDKSGLPSDRFSAERPEGSISTLTIQRTEQRDSAMYRCASSSGLAGGYNEQFFGPGTRLTVL.